This T cell receptor beta chain comes out of a study of blood T cell repertoires in COVID-19. Seattle patients were enrolled during active infection and followed longitudinally. Using immunoSEQ multiplex PCR, the repertoire was profiled, and TCRdb retains in-frame clones only, with some absent. The table includes nearly 90,000 clones, about 90% detected once. CDR3 size: 14 residues. CDR1 and CDR2 from the germline V gene are ENHRY and SYGVKD. Trimming removed 10 bases at V and 0 bases at J, with 12 bases between. This chain connects TRBV10-3 to TRBJ2-2; TRBD2 is a possible D gene (6 bases). The clonotype was recovered from a man between 18 and 29 years old with COVID-19, enrolled during active disease. Input material: peripheral blood. The CDR3 reads CATSSDSNTGELFF. The CDR3 nucleotides are TGTGCCACATCTAGCGACTCGAACACCGGGGAGCTGTTTTTT.